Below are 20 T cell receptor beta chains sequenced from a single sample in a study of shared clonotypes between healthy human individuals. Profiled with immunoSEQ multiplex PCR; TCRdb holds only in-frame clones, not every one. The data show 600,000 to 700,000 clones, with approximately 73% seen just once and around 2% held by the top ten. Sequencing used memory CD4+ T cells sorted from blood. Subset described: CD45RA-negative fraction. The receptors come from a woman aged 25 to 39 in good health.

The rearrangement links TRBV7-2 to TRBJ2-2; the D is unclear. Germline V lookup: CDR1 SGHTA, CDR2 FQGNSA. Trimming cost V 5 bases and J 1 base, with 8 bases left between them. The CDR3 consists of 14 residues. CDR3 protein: CASSPDGNTGELFF. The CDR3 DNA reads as TGTGCCAGCAGCCCGGACGGGAACACCGGGGAGCTGTTTTTT.

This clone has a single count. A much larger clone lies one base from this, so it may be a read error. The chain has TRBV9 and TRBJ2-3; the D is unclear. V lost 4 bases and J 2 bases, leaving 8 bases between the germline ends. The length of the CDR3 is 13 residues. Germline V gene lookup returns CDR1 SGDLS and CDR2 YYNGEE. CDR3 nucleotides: TGTGCCAGCAGCTCCGATTACACAGATACGCAGTATTTT. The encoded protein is CASSSDYTDTQYF.

The CDR3 DNA reads TGTGCCAGCAGCCTCATGGGGGGATCGGGCAATGAGCAGTTCTTC. Translation: CASSLMGGSGNEQFF. The J gene is TRBJ2-1, the V gene TRBV7-7, with D possibly being TRBD2 (6 bases). Trimming cost V 5 bases and J 6 bases, with 17 bases left between them. CDR3 length equals 15 residues. Germline loops: CDR1 SSHAT, CDR2 FNYEAQ (reference sequence).

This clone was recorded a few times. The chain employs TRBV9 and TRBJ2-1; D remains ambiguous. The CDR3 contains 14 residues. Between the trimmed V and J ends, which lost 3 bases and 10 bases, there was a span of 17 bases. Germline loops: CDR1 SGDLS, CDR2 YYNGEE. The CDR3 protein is CASSADHQDPEQFF. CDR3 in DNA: TGTGCCAGCAGCGCAGACCATCAAGATCCCGAGCAGTTCTTC.

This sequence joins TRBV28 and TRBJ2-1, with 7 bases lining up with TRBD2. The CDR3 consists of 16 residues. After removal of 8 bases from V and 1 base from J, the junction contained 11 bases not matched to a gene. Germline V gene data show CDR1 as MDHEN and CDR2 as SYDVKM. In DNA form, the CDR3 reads TGTGCCAGCCAAACGTCTAGCGGAACTTCCTACAATGAGCAGTTCTTC. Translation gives CASQTSSGTSYNEQFF. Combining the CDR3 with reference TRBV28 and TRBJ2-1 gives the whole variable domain DVKVTQSSRYLVKRTGEKVFLECVQDMDHENMFWYRQDPGLGLRLIYFSYDVKMKEKGDIPEGYSVSREKKERFSLILESASTNQTSMYLCASQTSSGTSYNEQFFGPGTRLTVL.

The CDR3 DNA follows: TGTGCCAGCAGCGAGACAGGGGTGGAGATAGGGGGGACCCAGTACTTC. Its translation is CASSETGVEIGGTQYF. The gene calls are TRBV11-2 and TRBJ2-5; 8 bases map to TRBD1. V was clipped by 5 bases and J by 7 bases; unmatched bases: 15. The CDR3 contains 16 residues. Germline-derived CDR1 and CDR2 are SGHAT and FQNNGV.

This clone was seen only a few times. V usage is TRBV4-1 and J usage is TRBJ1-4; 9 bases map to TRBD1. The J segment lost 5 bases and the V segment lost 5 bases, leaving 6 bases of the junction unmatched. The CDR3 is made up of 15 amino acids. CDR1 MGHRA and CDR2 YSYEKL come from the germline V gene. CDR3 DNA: TGCGCCAGCAGCAAGACAGGGGGAAGAAATGAAAAACTGTTTTTT. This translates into CASSKTGGRNEKLFF.

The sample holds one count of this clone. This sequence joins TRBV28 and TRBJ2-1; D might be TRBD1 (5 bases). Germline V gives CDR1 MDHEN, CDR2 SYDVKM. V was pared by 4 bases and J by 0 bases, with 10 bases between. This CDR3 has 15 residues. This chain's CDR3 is CASSSRQNSYNEQFF. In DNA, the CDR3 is TGTGCCAGCAGTTCAAGACAGAACTCCTACAATGAGCAGTTCTTC.

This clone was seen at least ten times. CDR3 DNA: TGTGCCAGCAGTTACTATGGGACAGGGTTCTCCTACGAGCAGTACTTC. As protein: CASSYYGTGFSYEQYF. This chain joins TRBV6-5 and TRBJ2-7; 9 bases line up with TRBD1. The germline CDR1 and CDR2 sequences are MNHEY and SVGAGI. The ends lost 1 base at V and 0 bases at J; junction bases unmatched: 4. This CDR3 has 16 residues.

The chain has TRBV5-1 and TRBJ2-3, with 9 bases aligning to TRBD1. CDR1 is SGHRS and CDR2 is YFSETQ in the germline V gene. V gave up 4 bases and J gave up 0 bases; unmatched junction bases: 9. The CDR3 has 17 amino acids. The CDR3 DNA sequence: TGCGCCAGCAGCAGAAAGGGACAGGGTTCTAGCACAGATACGCAGTATTTT. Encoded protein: CASSRKGQGSSTDTQYF.

CDR3 protein: CASSLDGSGSYEQYF. CDR3 nucleotide sequence: TGCGCCAGCAGCTTGGACGGCAGTGGCTCCTACGAGCAGTACTTC. The chain carries TRBV5-1 and TRBJ2-7; D remains ambiguous. The CDR3 totals 15 residues. The V gene's germline CDR1 is SGHRS and CDR2 YFSETQ. With 0 bases removed from V and 0 bases from J, the gap between germline ends came to 10 bases.

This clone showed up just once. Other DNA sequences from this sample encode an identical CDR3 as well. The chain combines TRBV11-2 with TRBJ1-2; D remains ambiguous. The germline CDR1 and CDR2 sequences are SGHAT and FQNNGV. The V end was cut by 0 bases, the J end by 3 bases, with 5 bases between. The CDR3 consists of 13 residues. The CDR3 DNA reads TGTGCCAGCAGCTTAGACGGGTACTATGGCTACACCTTC. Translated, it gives CASSLDGYYGYTF.

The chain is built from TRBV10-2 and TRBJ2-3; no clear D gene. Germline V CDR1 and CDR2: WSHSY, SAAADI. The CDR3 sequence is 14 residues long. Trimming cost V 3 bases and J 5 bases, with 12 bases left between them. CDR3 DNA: TGCGCCAGCAGTGATCCTCGCCCTCGAGATACGCAGTATTTT. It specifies CASSDPRPRDTQYF.

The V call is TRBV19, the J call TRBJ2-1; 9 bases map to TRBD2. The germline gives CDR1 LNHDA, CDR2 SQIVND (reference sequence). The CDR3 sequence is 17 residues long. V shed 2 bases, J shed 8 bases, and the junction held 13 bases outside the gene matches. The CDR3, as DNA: TGTGCCAGTAGTATAACGCGCTCGGCTAGCGGGACGGATGAGCAGTTCTTC. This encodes CASSITRSASGTDEQFF.

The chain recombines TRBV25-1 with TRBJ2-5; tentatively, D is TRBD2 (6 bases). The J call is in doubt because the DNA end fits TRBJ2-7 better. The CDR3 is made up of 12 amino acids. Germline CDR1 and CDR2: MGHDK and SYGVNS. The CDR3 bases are TGTGCCAGCAGGGGAGGATCCTACGAGCAGTACTTC. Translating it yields CASRGGSYEQYF.

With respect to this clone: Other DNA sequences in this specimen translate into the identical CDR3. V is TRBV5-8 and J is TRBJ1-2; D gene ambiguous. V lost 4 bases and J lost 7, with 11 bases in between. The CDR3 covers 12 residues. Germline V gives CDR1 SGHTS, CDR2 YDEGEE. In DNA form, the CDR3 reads TGTGCCAGCAGCCTCGGACGAGGTGGCTACACCTTC. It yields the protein CASSLGRGGYTF.

CDR3 residues: CAWDQGNQPQHF. CDR3 nucleotides: TGTGCCTGGGATCAAGGAAATCAGCCCCAGCATTTT. The chain is built from TRBV30 and TRBJ1-5; D unclear. The germline gives CDR1 GTSNPN, CDR2 SVGIG (reference sequence). The CDR3 has 12 amino acids. The ends were cut back, 5 bases at V and 4 bases at J, with 9 bases in the middle.

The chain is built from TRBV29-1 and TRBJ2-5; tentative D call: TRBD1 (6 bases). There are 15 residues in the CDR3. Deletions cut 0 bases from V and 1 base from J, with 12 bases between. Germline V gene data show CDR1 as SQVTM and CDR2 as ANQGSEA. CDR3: CSVEEGASTQETQYF. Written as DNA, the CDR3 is TGCAGCGTTGAAGAGGGGGCTTCGACCCAAGAGACCCAGTACTTC.

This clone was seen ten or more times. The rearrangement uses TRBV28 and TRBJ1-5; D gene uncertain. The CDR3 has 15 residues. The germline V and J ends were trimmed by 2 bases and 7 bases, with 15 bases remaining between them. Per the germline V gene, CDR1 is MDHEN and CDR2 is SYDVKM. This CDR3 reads CASSLLEGEVQPQHF. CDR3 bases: TGTGCCAGCAGTTTACTCGAGGGCGAGGTACAGCCCCAGCATTTT.

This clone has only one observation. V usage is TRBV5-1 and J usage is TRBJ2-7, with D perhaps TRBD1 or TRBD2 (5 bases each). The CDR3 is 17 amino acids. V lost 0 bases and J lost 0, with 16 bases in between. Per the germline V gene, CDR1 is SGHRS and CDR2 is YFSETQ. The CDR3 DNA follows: TGCGCCAGCAGCTTGGGAGGGGCAGGATCGATCTCCTACGAGCAGTACTTC. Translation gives CASSLGGAGSISYEQYF.